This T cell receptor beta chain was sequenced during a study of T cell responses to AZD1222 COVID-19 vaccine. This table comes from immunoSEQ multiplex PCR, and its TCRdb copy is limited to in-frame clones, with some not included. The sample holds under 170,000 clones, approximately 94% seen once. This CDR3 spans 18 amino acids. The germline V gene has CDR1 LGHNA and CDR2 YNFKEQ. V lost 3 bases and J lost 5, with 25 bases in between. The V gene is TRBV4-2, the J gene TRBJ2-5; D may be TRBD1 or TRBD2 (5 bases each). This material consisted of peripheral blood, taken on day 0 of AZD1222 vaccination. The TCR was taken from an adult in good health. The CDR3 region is CASSHGVPGRTSRETQYF. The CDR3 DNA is TGTGCCAGCAGCCACGGGGTCCCGGGACGGACCTCCCGTGAGACCCAGTACTTC.